The entry that follows covers one T cell receptor beta chain sequence. The identical CDR3 is also encoded by other nucleotide sequences in the sample. This sample stems from a study of shared clonotypes between healthy human individuals. TCRdb's table, derived via immunoSEQ multiplex PCR, lists solely in-frame clones and lacks some. The sample has a few million clones, 90% to 95% seen once. Terminally differentiated effector memory CD45RA+ cells were excluded by CCR7 positive selection of CD45RO-negative cells. This CDR3 spans 15 amino acids. V trimming: 1 base; J trimming: 7 bases; junction bases outside the gene matches: 3. Looked up from germline, CDR1 is MRHNA and CDR2 is SNTAGT.

The genes are TRBV6-4 and TRBJ2-1; 11 positions match TRBD2. This receptor was identified in a man between 18 and 29 years old in good health. Some clones in this sample may be carry-over from other donors' samples. Specimen: naive CD8+ T cells from PBMCs. In DNA, the CDR3 is TGTGCCAGCAGTGACTTAGCGGGAGGGTGGAATGAGCAGTTCTTC. Translation: CASSDLAGGWNEQFF.